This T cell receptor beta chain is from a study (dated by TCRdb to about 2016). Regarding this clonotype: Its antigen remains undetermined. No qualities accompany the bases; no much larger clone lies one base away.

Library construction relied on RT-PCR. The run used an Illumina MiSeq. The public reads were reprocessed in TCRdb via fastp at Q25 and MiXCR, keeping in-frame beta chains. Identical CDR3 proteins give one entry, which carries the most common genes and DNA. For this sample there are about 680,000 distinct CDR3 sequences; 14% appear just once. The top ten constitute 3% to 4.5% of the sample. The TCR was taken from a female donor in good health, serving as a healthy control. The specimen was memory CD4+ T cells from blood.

The CDR3 corresponds to CASSVGKPPGELFF. The nucleotide sequence is TGTGCCAGCAGTGTGGGTAAACCCCCCGGGGAGCTGTTTTTT. The rearranged chain carries TRBV11-2 and TRBJ2-2; no D gene call is confident. V loses 6 bases, J loses 6 bases, and the germline ends lie 14 bases apart. The germline V gene yields SGHAT for CDR1 and FQNNGV for CDR2. Reading from cysteine to phenylalanine, the CDR3 counts 14 amino acids. Only the CDR3 DNA is retained, 42 bases long and in frame from the first base.